This T cell receptor (beta chain) was captured in a study of graft-versus-host responses after intestinal transplantation. Study-wide context: Each patient got anti-thymocyte globulin induction, then tacrolimus and steroids for three to four years.

Note on this clone: The target antigen is unknown.

This CDR3 region has 14 residues. With 0 bases removed from V and 6 bases from J, the gap between germline ends came to 10 bases. Germline V gene lookup returns CDR1 SGDLS and CDR2 YYNGEE. Study results and limitations: Early post-transplant HvG declines were associated with peak circulating GvH clone levels. GvH clones were found in recipient marrow; some appeared first in ileum or blood. Where graft-donor T cell macrochimerism was present, patients had high graft-versus-host to host-versus-graft clonal ratios in allografts.

The repertoire was sequenced with immunoSEQ multiplex PCR; TCRdb's copy has only in-frame clones and lacks some. The sample lists about 120,000 clones; approximately 95% were seen once. Here the sequenced sample was unstimulated CD8+ T cells sorted from spleen or lymph node cells, taken before intestinal transplant. The genes are TRBV9 and TRBJ1-3; D is unclear. This sequence was found in a human donor who received an intestinal transplant. CDR3 in DNA: TGTGCCAGCAGCGTAGCCGCAGGAGCAAACACCATATATTTT. As protein: CASSVAAGANTIYF.